These 7 T cell receptor beta chains were sequenced from one sample in a study of T cell responses to AZD1222 COVID-19 vaccine. Method: immunoSEQ multiplex PCR; TCRdb's copy keeps in-frame clones and lacks some. The repertoire includes 150,000 to 200,000 clones, around 90% of them detected once, and 1% to 1.5% sits in the top ten. The specimen comprised peripheral blood, sampled 28 days after the second AZD1222 dose. The receptors come from an adult who received the AZD1222 COVID-19 vaccine.

The genes are TRBV29-1 and TRBJ2-7; TRBD2 matches 13 bases. CDR3 length: 16 amino acids. Trimming took 1 base from V and 2 from J; bases not matched to a gene: 5. CDR1 is SQVTM and CDR2 is ANQGSEA in the germline V gene. In DNA, the CDR3 is TGCAGCGTTGAAGGGTCGACTAGCGGGGGGACCTACGAGCAGTACTTC. Translation: CSVEGSTSGGTYEQYF.

The chain carries TRBV20-1 and TRBJ2-7, with D maybe TRBD2 (6 bases). This CDR3 is 11 amino acids long. The germline V gene encodes CDR1 DFQATT and CDR2 SNEGSKA (reference sequence). The V and J ends lost 5 bases and 4 bases respectively, with 9 bases between them. The CDR3 region has the DNA TGCAGTGCTGGTAGCGGTTACGAGCAGTACTTC. Its protein product is CSAGSGYEQYF.

The CDR3 DNA sequence: TGTGCCAGCAGTTCCAGGTCAGGAGCGTACCAAGAGACCCAGTACTTC. It translates to CASSSRSGAYQETQYF. This chain joins TRBV27 and TRBJ2-5; D gene uncertain. Deletions cut 4 bases from V and 0 bases from J, with 15 bases between. Germline lookup yields CDR1 MNHEY and CDR2 SMNVEV (reference sequence). The CDR3 sequence is 16 residues long.

The sample holds one count of this clone. The chain combines TRBV20-1 with TRBJ1-5; D is perhaps TRBD1 (5 bases). The germline gives CDR1 DFQATT, CDR2 SNEGSKA (reference sequence). V lost 0 bases and J 9 bases, leaving 6 bases between the germline ends. The CDR3 spans 11 residues. CDR3 protein: CSAREGRPQHF. The CDR3 coding sequence is TGCAGTGCTAGAGAGGGACGGCCCCAGCATTTT.

CDR3 amino acids: CASSPSSGSPPYEQYF. DNA of the CDR3: TGTGCCAGCAGCCCTTCTAGCGGGAGCCCCCCGTACGAGCAGTACTTC. The chain uses TRBV3-1 (or the pseudogene TRBV3-2) and TRBJ2-7, with 10 bases fitting TRBD2. J was trimmed by 4 bases and V by 4 bases; bases with no gene match: 10. In germline, CDR1 is LGHDT, CDR2 YNNKEL (reference sequence). This CDR3 has 16 amino acids.

The J gene is TRBJ2-5, the V gene TRBV5-1; possible D gene TRBD1, 6 bases. The germline gives CDR1 SGHRS, CDR2 YFSETQ. The CDR3 runs 16 residues. V was clipped by 6 bases and J by 5 bases, with 23 bases between them. This CDR3 reads CASNNRQADVGETQYF. For the CDR3, the DNA is TGCGCCAGCAACAATCGACAGGCGGACGTGGGGGAGACCCAGTACTTC.

Notes on this clone: The junction shows a germline mismatch at one end, possibly a read error. The genes are TRBV12-5 and TRBJ2-3, with 7 positions matching TRBD2. The CDR3 spans 16 residues. CDR1 is LGHNT and CDR2 is FRNRAP in the germline V gene. The CDR3 nucleotides read TGTGCTAGTGGATTGGCCCTTGGGGGGGGCACAGATACGCAGTATTTT. This sequence encodes CASGLALGGGTDTQYF.